This entry concerns a single T cell receptor beta chain. Its target is not known. The data belong to a study of T cell responses to AZD1222 COVID-19 vaccine. Overall study results and limits: Unmutated regions of variants are reportedly targeted by nearly half of spike-specific TCRs.

The germline V gene encodes CDR1 SNHLY and CDR2 FYNNEI. V lost 3 bases to trimming and J lost 2 bases, with 9 bases between them. This CDR3 has 14 residues. Clones were sequenced by immunoSEQ multiplex PCR, and TCRdb holds only the in-frame ones, with some missing. The repertoire includes some 140,000 clones, about 82% of them detected once, and less than 9.5% sits in the top ten. Sequencing was performed on peripheral blood, taken 28 days after the second dose of the MenACWY control vaccine. The sequence came from an adult who received the MenACWY meningococcal vaccine as a control. The chain uses TRBV2 and TRBJ2-3, with D tentatively TRBD2 (5 bases). CDR3 residues: CASSDTLVTDTQYF. CDR3 bases: TGTGCCAGCAGTGATACACTAGTCACAGATACGCAGTATTTT.